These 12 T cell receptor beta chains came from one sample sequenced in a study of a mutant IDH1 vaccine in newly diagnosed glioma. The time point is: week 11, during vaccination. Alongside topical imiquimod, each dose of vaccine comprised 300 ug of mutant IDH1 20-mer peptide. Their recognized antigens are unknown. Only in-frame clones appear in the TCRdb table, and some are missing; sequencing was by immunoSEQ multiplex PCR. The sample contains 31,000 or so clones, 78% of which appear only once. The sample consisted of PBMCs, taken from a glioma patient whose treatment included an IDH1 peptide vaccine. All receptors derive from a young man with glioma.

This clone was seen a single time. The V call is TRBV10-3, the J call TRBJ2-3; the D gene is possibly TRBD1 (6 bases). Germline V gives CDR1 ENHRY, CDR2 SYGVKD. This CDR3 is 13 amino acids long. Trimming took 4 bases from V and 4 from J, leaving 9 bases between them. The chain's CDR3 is CAISVQGADTQYF. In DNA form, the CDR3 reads TGTGCCATCAGTGTACAGGGTGCAGATACGCAGTATTTT.

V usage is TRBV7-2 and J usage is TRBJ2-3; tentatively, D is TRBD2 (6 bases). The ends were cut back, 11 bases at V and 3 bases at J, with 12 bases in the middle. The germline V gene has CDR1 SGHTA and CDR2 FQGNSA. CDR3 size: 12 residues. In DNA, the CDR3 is TGTGCCTCCTCGGAGGGAACAGATACGCAGTATTTT. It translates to CASSEGTDTQYF.

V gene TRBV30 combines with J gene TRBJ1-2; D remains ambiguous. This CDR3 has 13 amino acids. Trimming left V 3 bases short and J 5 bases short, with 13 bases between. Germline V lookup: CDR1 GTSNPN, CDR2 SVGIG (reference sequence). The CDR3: CAWRSPALYGYTF. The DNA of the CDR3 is TGTGCCTGGAGATCACCAGCGCTTTATGGCTACACCTTC. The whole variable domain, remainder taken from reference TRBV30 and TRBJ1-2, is SQTIHQWPATLVQPVGSPLSLECTVEGTSNPNLYWYRQAAGRGLQLLFYSVGIGQISSEVPQNLSASRPQDRQFILSSKKLLLSDSGFYLCAWRSPALYGYTFGSGTRLTVV.

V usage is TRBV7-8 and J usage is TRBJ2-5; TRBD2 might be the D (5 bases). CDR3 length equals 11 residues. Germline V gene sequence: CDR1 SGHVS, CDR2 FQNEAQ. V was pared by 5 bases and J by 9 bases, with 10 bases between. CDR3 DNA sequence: TGTGCCAGCAGCGGAGAGAGGGCCCAGTACTTC. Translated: CASSGERAQYF.

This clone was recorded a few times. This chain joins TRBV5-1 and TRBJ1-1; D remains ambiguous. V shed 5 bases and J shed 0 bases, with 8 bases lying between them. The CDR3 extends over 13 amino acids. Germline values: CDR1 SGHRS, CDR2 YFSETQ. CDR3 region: CASRSIMNTEAFF. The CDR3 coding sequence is TGCGCCAGCAGGTCAATCATGAACACTGAAGCTTTCTTT.

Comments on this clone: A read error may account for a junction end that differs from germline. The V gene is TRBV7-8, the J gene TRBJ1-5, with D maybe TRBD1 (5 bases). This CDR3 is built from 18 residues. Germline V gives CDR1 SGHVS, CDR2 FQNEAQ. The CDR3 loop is CASSLARRGIPSNQPQHF. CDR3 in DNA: TGTGCCAGCAGCCTAGCCAGGAGGGGTATCCCTAGCAATCAGCCCCAGCATTTT. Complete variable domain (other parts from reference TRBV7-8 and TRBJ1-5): GAGVSQSPRYKVAKRGQDVALRCDPISGHVSLFWYQQALGQGPEFLTYFQNEAQLDKSGLPSDRFFAERPEGSVSTLKIQRTQQEDSAVYLCASSLARRGIPSNQPQHFGDGTRLSIL.

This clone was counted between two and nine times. CDR3 sequence (DNA): TGTGCCTGGAGTGTAGCGGGGTTCGATGAAAAACTGTTTTTT. Translated, it gives CAWSVAGFDEKLFF. V gene TRBV30 combines with J gene TRBJ1-4, with D unclear. With 0 bases removed from V and 6 bases from J, the gap between germline ends came to 11 bases. From germline, CDR1 is GTSNPN and CDR2 SVGIG (reference sequence). The CDR3 spans 14 residues.

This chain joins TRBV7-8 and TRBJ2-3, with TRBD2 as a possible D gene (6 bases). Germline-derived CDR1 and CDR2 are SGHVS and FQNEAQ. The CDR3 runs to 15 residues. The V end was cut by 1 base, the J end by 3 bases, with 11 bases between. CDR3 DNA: TGTGCCAGCAGCTTAGTCGCGGGGCAAACAGATACGCAGTATTTT. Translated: CASSLVAGQTDTQYF. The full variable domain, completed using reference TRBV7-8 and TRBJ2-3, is GAGVSQSPRYKVAKRGQDVALRCDPISGHVSLFWYQQALGQGPEFLTYFQNEAQLDKSGLPSDRFFAERPEGSVSTLKIQRTQQEDSAVYLCASSLVAGQTDTQYFGPGTRLTVL.

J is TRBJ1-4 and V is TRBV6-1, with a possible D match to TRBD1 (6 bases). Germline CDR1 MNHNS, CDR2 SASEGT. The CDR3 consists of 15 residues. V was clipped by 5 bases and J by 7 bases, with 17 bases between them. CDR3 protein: CASSQMGGRSEKLFF. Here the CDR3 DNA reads TGTGCCAGCAGTCAAATGGGGGGGCGTAGTGAAAAACTGTTTTTT.

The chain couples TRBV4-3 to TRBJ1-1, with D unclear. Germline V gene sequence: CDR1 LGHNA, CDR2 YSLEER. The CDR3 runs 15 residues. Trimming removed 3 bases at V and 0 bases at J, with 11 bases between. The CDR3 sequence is CASSHRVPMNTEAFF. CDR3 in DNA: TGCGCCAGCAGCCACCGGGTTCCTATGAACACTGAAGCTTTCTTT.

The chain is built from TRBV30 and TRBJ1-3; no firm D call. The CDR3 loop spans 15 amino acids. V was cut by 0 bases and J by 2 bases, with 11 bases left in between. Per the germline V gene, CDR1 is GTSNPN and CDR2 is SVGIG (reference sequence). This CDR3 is CAWSVDPSPGNTIYF. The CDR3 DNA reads TGTGCCTGGAGTGTTGATCCTAGTCCTGGAAACACCATATATTTT.

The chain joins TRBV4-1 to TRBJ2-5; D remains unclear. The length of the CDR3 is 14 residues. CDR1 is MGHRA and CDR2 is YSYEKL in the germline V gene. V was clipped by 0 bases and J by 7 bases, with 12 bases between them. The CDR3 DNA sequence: TGCGCCAGCAGCCAAGAGGGTGATTTTGGGACCCAGTACTTC. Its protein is CASSQEGDFGTQYF.